The 13 T cell receptor beta chains listed next were all sequenced from one sample in a study of CD8+CD57+ T cells in acquired aplastic anemia. Selection for sequencing was limited to patients who had shown CD8+CD57+ cell expansion by flow cytometry. Using genomic DNA as the template, TCR beta VDJ and CDR3 profiling was carried out. MiXCR, applied by TCRdb to the reads, yields one record per CDR3 protein. Of 170,000 or so distinct CDR3 sequences listed, roughly 63% were seen once; the top ten hold about two fifths. The sample was sorted CD4+, CD8+, or CD8+CD57+ T cells (not recorded which) from PBMCs. The receptors here all came from a human donor with aplastic anemia.

In nucleotides, the CDR3 is TGTGCCAGCCAAAGCTCCTACGAGCAGTACTTC. It specifies CASQSSYEQYF. The V gene is TRBV6-5, the J gene TRBJ2-7; no reliable D call. The CDR3 loop spans 11 amino acids. V lost 8 bases and J 0 bases, leaving 5 bases between the germline ends. Germline V CDR1 and CDR2: MNHEY, SVGAGI.

The chain recombines TRBV7-9 with TRBJ2-7, with D perhaps assigned TRBD1 or TRBD2 (5 bases each). The CDR3 loop spans 14 amino acids. The V end lost 5 bases, the J end lost 2 bases, and 13 bases lay between the germline ends. Germline V gene lookup returns CDR1 SEHNR and CDR2 FQNEAQ (reference sequence). CDR3 sequence reads: CASSPRDGAYEQYF. In nucleotides, the CDR3 is TGTGCCAGCAGCCCTCGGGACGGGGCCTACGAGCAGTACTTC.

The rearrangement joins TRBV10-1 to TRBJ2-2; D not certain. The V gene's germline CDR1 is WNHNN and CDR2 SYGVQD (reference sequence). CDR3 length: 14 amino acids. V was pared by 6 bases and J by 0 bases, with 8 bases between. CDR3 sequence (DNA): TGCGCCAGCAGCCGCGAACCGAACACCGGGGAGCTGTTTTTT. It specifies CASSREPNTGELFF.

The rearrangement links TRBV7-9 to TRBJ1-1; D perhaps matches TRBD1 (5 bases). The CDR3 covers 15 residues. Trimming removed 7 bases from V and 5 bases from J, with 20 bases in between. CDR1 is SEHNR, CDR2 FQNEAQ, per germline (reference sequence). CDR3 bases: TGTGCCAGCACCATGAGGAGGGGTGCCAGGACTGAAGCTTTCTTT. Translation: CASTMRRGARTEAFF.

The gene calls are TRBV7-9 and TRBJ2-7; D gene uncertain. From germline, CDR1 is SEHNR and CDR2 FQNEAQ (reference sequence). V dropped 1 base and J dropped 1 base, with 5 bases sitting between them. The CDR3 spans 13 residues. CDR3 sequence reads: CASSLVWSYEQYF. CDR3 sequence (DNA): TGTGCCAGCAGCTTAGTCTGGTCCTACGAGCAGTACTTC.

This chain joins TRBV4-1 and TRBJ2-7, with D unresolved. Per germline, CDR1 MGHRA and CDR2 YSYEKL. V shed 1 base and J shed 4 bases, with 14 bases lying between them. There are 15 residues in the CDR3. The CDR3 region is CASSQVGTGRYEQYF. Written as DNA, the CDR3 is TGCGCCAGCAGCCAAGTGGGTACGGGCCGTTACGAGCAGTACTTC.

This clonotype appeared many times. The rearrangement links TRBV7-8 to TRBJ2-2; D remains unclear. CDR3 length: 15 residues. Looked up from germline, CDR1 is SGHVS and CDR2 is FQNEAQ. V shed 2 bases and J shed 1 base, with 8 bases lying between them. The CDR3 DNA is TGTGCCAGCAGCTTATACGGGCGGAACACCGGGGAGCTGTTTTTT. It is translated as CASSLYGRNTGELFF.

The chain is built from TRBV10-1 and TRBJ2-7; D gene uncertain. Germline V gene lookup returns CDR1 WNHNN and CDR2 SYGVQD (reference sequence). The CDR3 has 15 residues. Trimming took off 2 bases at V and 0 bases at J, with 11 bases between the two ends. The CDR3, as DNA: TGCGCCAGCAGTGAGGAAGACTCCAGCTCCTACGAGCAGTACTTC. This codes for CASSEEDSSSYEQYF.

This clonotype came up many times. The chain couples TRBV12-3 or TRBV12-4 to TRBJ2-2; D not certain. V was cut by 3 bases and J by 5 bases, with 13 bases left in between. There are 15 residues in the CDR3. CDR3 bases: TGTGCCAGCAGTTTTAGTAGCCTACGAACCGGGGAGCTGTTTTTT. Its translation: CASSFSSLRTGELFF.

This clonotype was seen at least ten times. The rearrangement joins TRBV4-1 to TRBJ1-2; D gene ambiguous. CDR3 length: 14 amino acids. CDR1 is MGHRA and CDR2 is YSYEKL in the germline V gene. The V end was cut by 4 bases, the J end by 1 base, with 10 bases between. CDR3 DNA sequence: TGCGCCAGCAGCCCAATGCAGGATAACTATGGCTACACCTTC. Amino acids: CASSPMQDNYGYTF.

This clonotype was counted ten times or more. The chain carries TRBV5-4 and TRBJ2-3; TRBD2 is a possible D gene (5 bases). Deletions cut 2 bases from V and 8 bases from J, with 12 bases between. The germline V gene has CDR1 SGHNT and CDR2 YYREEE (reference sequence). This CDR3 contains 13 residues. The CDR3 protein is CASSFRDPLTQYF. The CDR3 DNA follows: TGTGCCAGCAGCTTCCGGGATCCCCTTACGCAGTATTTT.

This clonotype was detected many times. The chain couples TRBV19 to TRBJ1-1; D possibly corresponds to TRBD1 (6 bases). Between the trimmed V and J ends, which lost 3 bases and 5 bases, there was a span of 13 bases. Germline CDR1 and CDR2: LNHDA and SQIVND (reference sequence). The CDR3 sequence is 14 residues long. DNA of the CDR3: TGTGCCAGTAGTATTTCTACAGGGAAAACTGAAGCTTTCTTT. It translates to CASSISTGKTEAFF. The full variable domain, with the rest looked up from reference TRBV19 and TRBJ1-1, is DGGITQSPKYLFRKEGQNVTLSCEQNLNHDAMYWYRQDPGQGLRLIYYSQIVNDFQKGDIAEGYSVSREKKESFPLTVTSAQKNPTAFYLCASSISTGKTEAFFGQGTRLTVV.

This sequence joins TRBV10-3 and TRBJ2-5; TRBD1 matches 9 bases. Germline V CDR1 and CDR2: ENHRY, SYGVKD. The CDR3 loop spans 15 amino acids. V dropped 3 bases and J dropped 9; count of bases not matched to a gene: 11. The CDR3 is CAISEGTGIWGAQYF. In DNA, the CDR3 is TGTGCCATCAGTGAAGGGACAGGGATTTGGGGGGCCCAGTACTTC.